This TCR beta chain was documented in a study of OX40 agonist ivuxolimab in advanced cancers. Points from the study as a whole: Blood T cells, both CD4+ and CD8+, expanded clonally by week 6 at 0.1 to 3.0 mg/kg. Nonresponders included some who also had low normalized T-cell clonal expansion. Among T cells, CD8+ cells averaged more expanded clones than CD4+ cells.

The CDR3 spans 14 residues. From germline, CDR1 is SGHVS and CDR2 FNYEAQ. Trimming removed 2 bases from V and 4 bases from J, with 8 bases in between. Here immunoSEQ multiplex PCR was the method, and the copy in TCRdb shows in-frame clones only, minus some. The sample includes 40,000 or so clones, roughly 87% of them seen just once. Details on this clone: Its antigen is currently unknown.

The chain recombines TRBV7-6 with TRBJ2-2; perhaps TRBD2 as D (6 bases). Sequences were derived from CD4+ or CD8+ T cells sorted from blood, sampled in a trial of the OX40 agonist ivuxolimab. This TCR was recovered from an adult with an advanced solid tumor such as melanoma, head and neck, liver or kidney cancer. CDR3 sequence reads: CASSLNGGTGELFF. CDR3 sequence (DNA): TGTGCCAGCAGCTTAAACGGGGGCACCGGGGAGCTGTTTTTT.